Sequencing of this T cell receptor beta chain was carried out in a study of T cell responses to AZD1222 COVID-19 vaccine. Study results and caveats: Only five or six AZD1222 recipients were seropositive at baseline. The donor cohort was predominantly white British with a female majority, and clonal diversity may have been underestimated. Regions left unmutated in variants are reportedly the target of nearly half of spike-specific TCRs.

TCRdb's copy holds only in-frame clones and misses some; the assay was immunoSEQ multiplex PCR. The table has 90,000 to 100,000 clones, more than 70% seen once. Comments on this clone: Its target is not known.

Germline V gene lookup returns CDR1 SEHNR and CDR2 FQNEAQ (reference sequence). V trimming: 2 bases; J trimming: 1 base; junction bases outside the gene matches: 8. The CDR3 extends over 17 amino acids. The sequencing used peripheral blood, collected 28 days after the second AZD1222 dose. This sequence originates from an adult who received the AZD1222 COVID-19 vaccine. The gene calls are TRBV7-9 and TRBJ1-1; 9 bases are a match to TRBD1. CDR3 in DNA: TGTGCCAGCAGCTTATTCGTCCGGACAGGGGAGAACACTGAAGCTTTCTTT. It specifies CASSLFVRTGENTEAFF. The complete variable domain, with remaining parts taken from reference TRBV7-9 and TRBJ1-1, reads DTGVSQNPRHKITKRGQNVTFRCDPISEHNRLYWYRQTLGQGPEFLTYFQNEAQLEKSRLLSDRFSAERPKGSFSTLEIQRTEQGDSAMYLCASSLFVRTGENTEAFFGQGTRLTVV.